These T cell receptor beta chains were read from a single sample in a study of T-cell reconstitution after alpha-beta-depleted transplantation in children. Using its own MiXCR run on the PCR reads, TCRdb lists one record per CDR3 protein. This sample carries 600,000 to 700,000 distinct CDR3 sequences, around 12% of them seen once, and the ten largest clones take 0.79%. This specimen was PBMCs, taken before TCRalphabeta/CD19-depleted stem cell transplant. These receptors all stem from a girl aged 2 to 9 with congenital amegakaryocytic thrombocytopenia, due to receive a stem cell transplant. The CDR3 runs from the conserved cysteine through the conserved F or W.

CDR3aa: CSARPGSAETQYF
v_gene: TRBV20-1

CDR3aa: CAISGDDGVYEQYF
v_gene: TRBV10-3

CDR3aa: CASSVTSGTYNEQFF
v_gene: TRBV7-2

CDR3aa: CASSLKGGYGYTF
v_gene: TRBV11-1

CDR3aa: CSARLGRGANVLTF
v_gene: TRBV20-1

CDR3aa: CASSPVPREETQYF
v_gene: TRBV12-3/TRBV12-4

CDR3aa: CASSQRGLAGGPVKTQYF
v_gene: TRBV4-1

CDR3aa: CASSSTGTSVYNEHFF
v_gene: TRBV7-9

CDR3aa: CASSQARGTQYF
v_gene: TRBV3-1

CDR3aa: CASSQGRLVHEQYF
v_gene: TRBV3-1

CDR3aa: CSARVGDYEQYF
v_gene: TRBV20-1

CDR3aa: CSARSKDKETQYF
v_gene: TRBV20-1

CDR3aa: CASSLEGTGSRTSGGRWNEQFF
v_gene: TRBV11-2

CDR3aa: CASSATQGQKLFF
v_gene: TRBV7-9

CDR3aa: CATSTRTNYNEQFF
v_gene: TRBV15

CDR3aa: CASSLVGMGLNTEAFF
v_gene: TRBV5-1

CDR3aa: CASSLRQDEKLFF
v_gene: TRBV12-3/TRBV12-4

CDR3aa: CASSTWTAGGNEQFF
v_gene: TRBV11-2

CDR3aa: CATIGTGGSSYNEQFF
v_gene: TRBV15

CDR3aa: CASSKTGRAFEQYF
v_gene: TRBV3-1

CDR3aa: CASSQVRLAGSETQYF
v_gene: TRBV3-1

CDR3aa: CASSFVGQGLGGELFF
v_gene: TRBV12-3/TRBV12-4

CDR3aa: CASSVIRGGGYPF
v_gene: TRBV9

CDR3aa: CASSQGWASETQYF
v_gene: TRBV7-2

CDR3aa: CSARPRLAKYLHQETQYF
v_gene: TRBV20-1

CDR3aa: CASSLDVFQETQYF
v_gene: TRBV18

CDR3aa: CASSYANRNTEAFF
v_gene: TRBV6-5

CDR3aa: CASRRETSGVAYNEQFF
v_gene: TRBV12-3/TRBV12-4

CDR3aa: CASSFVGSSGNTIYF
v_gene: TRBV5-1

CDR3aa: CASSRCGSDKETQYF
v_gene: TRBV6-2/TRBV6-3

CDR3aa: CASSISGQGNQPQHF
v_gene: TRBV5-1

CDR3aa: CASSLTSRWDTYNEQFF
v_gene: TRBV5-1

CDR3aa: CASSQSAPSGPIYF
v_gene: TRBV3-1

CDR3aa: CASSLVAGRRETQYF
v_gene: TRBV7-8

CDR3aa: CASSAATSGRIYNEQFF
v_gene: TRBV5-1

CDR3aa: CASGTGLHNSPLHF
v_gene: TRBV12-3/TRBV12-4

CDR3aa: CASSYQGQGDGYTF
v_gene: TRBV6-2/TRBV6-3

CDR3aa: CATWSGNEQYF
v_gene: TRBV10-2

CDR3aa: CASSTGQGPSEDEQYF
v_gene: TRBV5-1

CDR3aa: CASSFPREGGTEAFF
v_gene: TRBV7-9

CDR3aa: CASSLRGAGAQYNEQFF
v_gene: TRBV11-2

CDR3aa: CASGFRTEQYF
v_gene: TRBV12-5

CDR3aa: CASGISGTYEQYF
v_gene: TRBV6-1

CDR3aa: CASSQGQGIRYEQYF
v_gene: TRBV3-1

CDR3aa: CASSAISGTGGEQYF
v_gene: TRBV12-3/TRBV12-4

CDR3aa: CASRGQVVSEKLFF
v_gene: TRBV2

CDR3aa: CASSSRVGEKLFF
v_gene: TRBV21-1

CDR3aa: CASSRSLTKNIQYF
v_gene: TRBV5-6

CDR3aa: CSVASTSGIYNEQFF
v_gene: TRBV29-1

CDR3aa: CAWLPLEEYYNEQFF
v_gene: TRBV30

CDR3aa: CSAGKQGMNTEAFF
v_gene: TRBV20-1

CDR3aa: CASSSSNSGELFF
v_gene: TRBV12-3/TRBV12-4

CDR3aa: CASSSAGESHEQYF
v_gene: TRBV6-5

CDR3aa: CASSLATSAGEETQYF
v_gene: TRBV5-1

CDR3aa: CSAAEFAGAFGYTF
v_gene: TRBV20-1

CDR3aa: CASSQVTSGRLKGEQFF
v_gene: TRBV4-1

CDR3aa: CASSLYGTSGMREQYF
v_gene: TRBV5-4

CDR3aa: CASTKWTGNDDEQYF
v_gene: TRBV11-2

CDR3aa: CASSSLSGPETQYF
v_gene: TRBV7-6